These 4 T cell receptor beta chains were all obtained from the same sample, sequenced in a study of blood T cell repertoires in COVID-19 (dated by TCRdb to 2018 to 2020). Receptor libraries were prepared by the immunoSEQ multiplex PCR assay. TCRdb limited this immuneACCESS table to in-frame rearrangements with V and J called. A share of clones is missing; checked studies link under half to unresolved V genes, and the rest is unexplained. A total of fewer than 250,000 clones appear in this sample, about 86% of them only once. 3.5% to 4% of the sample is in the top ten clones. The source material was PBMCs or T cells enriched from blood (not recorded which). Source of these receptors: a woman between 35 and 50 years old with acute COVID-19.

The J gene is TRBJ2-7, the V gene TRBV29-1; D might be TRBD2 (6 bases). The V gene lost 7 bases and the J gene lost 6 bases, with 16 bases spanning the gap. The V gene's germline CDR1 is SQVTM and CDR2 ANQGSEA. This CDR3 spans 12 amino acids. CDR3 region: CSGGRRGGEQYF. The CDR3 DNA reads TGCAGCGGTGGGAGGAGGGGAGGCGAGCAGTACTTC.

The rearrangement uses TRBV2 and TRBJ1-5; TRBD1 is a possible D gene (5 bases). The CDR3 spans 15 residues. V was trimmed by 2 bases and J by 7 bases, leaving 15 bases between them. CDR1 is SNHLY, CDR2 FYNNEI, per germline. The CDR3 is CASSERTGGSQPQHF. The CDR3 coding sequence is TGTGCCAGCAGTGAAAGAACAGGCGGAAGCCAGCCCCAGCATTTT.

The chain recombines TRBV10-3 with TRBJ2-5; 9 nucleotides match TRBD1. V shed 3 bases and J 4 bases; nucleotides not matched to a gene: 6. This CDR3 has 15 residues. CDR1 and CDR2 from the germline V gene are ENHRY and SYGVKD. CDR3 sequence (DNA): TGTGCCATCAGTGACCGAGACAGGGGGGTAGAGACCCAGTACTTC. Protein product: CAISDRDRGVETQYF.

J is TRBJ2-7 and V is TRBV9, with a weak D call TRBD2 (6 bases). CDR1 is SGDLS and CDR2 is YYNGEE in the germline V gene. Trimming took 2 bases from V and 4 from J, leaving 13 bases between them. CDR3 length: 14 amino acids. In DNA, the CDR3 is TGTGCCAGCAGCGTGGGTGGCGGAGGGTACGAGCAGTACTTC. Translation gives CASSVGGGGYEQYF.